A selection of T cell receptor beta chains follows, all from one sample in a study of T-cell memory formation after mild COVID-19. TCRdb reprocessed the 5' RACE reads with MiXCR, giving one entry per CDR3 protein. The sample consists of about 160,000 distinct CDR3 sequences, 25% to 40% of them appearing once. Sequencing was carried out using PBMCs or a T cell subset sorted from them (not recorded which). The receptor source for this set is an adult woman who had mild COVID-19 (a few samples of this study predate the infection). Cell type and time point are not known. The CDR3 runs from the conserved cysteine through the conserved F or W. Fields, in order: CDR3 protein, CDR3 DNA, V gene, J gene, clone size, D gene. A D gene is named only where the DNA matches it firmly. Size is stated for part of the rows, as once, few or many counts, or as a class when the clone is expanded.

CDR3 protein: CSAPLQGFSYEQYF; CDR3 DNA: TGCAGTGCTCCCCTCCAAGGATTCAGCTACGAGCAGTACTTC; V gene: TRBV20-1; J gene: TRBJ2-7; clone size: .; D gene: .
CDR3 protein: CASSLVSGGTYEQYF; CDR3 DNA: TGTGCCAGCAGCTTAGTAAGCGGGGGGACCTACGAGCAGTACTTC; V gene: TRBV7-2; J gene: TRBJ2-7; clone size: .; D gene: TRBD2
CDR3 protein: CASSAGTTHNSPLHF; CDR3 DNA: TGTGCCAGCAGCGCGGGGACAACCCATAATTCACCCCTCCACTTT; V gene: TRBV7-9; J gene: TRBJ1-6; clone size: .; D gene: .
CDR3 protein: CSARDIAGWLVTDTQYF; CDR3 DNA: TGCAGTGCTAGAGATATTGCCGGTTGGCTGGTCACAGATACGCAGTATTTT; V gene: TRBV20-1; J gene: TRBJ2-3; clone size: few; D gene: .
CDR3 protein: CASSQGGHKGNEQFF; CDR3 DNA: TGTGCCAGCAGCCAAGGGGGACACAAGGGGAATGAGCAGTTCTTC; V gene: TRBV3-1; J gene: TRBJ2-1; clone size: few; D gene: .
CDR3 protein: CASSLSGQGYTDTQYF; CDR3 DNA: TGCGCCAGCAGCTTGAGTGGACAGGGATACACAGATACGCAGTATTTT; V gene: TRBV5-1; J gene: TRBJ2-3; clone size: .; D gene: TRBD1
CDR3 protein: CASSSARDSLWNTQYF; CDR3 DNA: TGTGCCAGCAGCTCCGCACGAGACTCTCTGTGGAATACGCAGTATTTT; V gene: TRBV5-6; J gene: TRBJ2-3; clone size: few; D gene: .
CDR3 protein: CASSLTGRAYEQYF; CDR3 DNA: TGTGCCAGCAGCCTGACAGGGAGAGCCTACGAGCAGTACTTC; V gene: TRBV5-5; J gene: TRBJ2-7; clone size: .; D gene: TRBD1
CDR3 protein: CASSLMGLGEQYF; CDR3 DNA: TGTGCCAGCAGCTTAATGGGACTGGGGGAGCAGTACTTC; V gene: TRBV7-3; J gene: TRBJ2-7; clone size: few; D gene: .
CDR3 protein: CSAWANRQPEAFF; CDR3 DNA: TGCAGCGCCTGGGCCAATAGACAGCCTGAAGCTTTCTTT; V gene: TRBV29-1; J gene: TRBJ1-1; clone size: few; D gene: .
CDR3 protein: CASSLRDYLTDTQYF; CDR3 DNA: TGTGCCAGCAGCCTCCGGGACTACCTCACAGATACGCAGTATTTT; V gene: TRBV7-8; J gene: TRBJ2-3; clone size: few; D gene: TRBD2
CDR3 protein: CASSYRDRRSSGANVLTF; CDR3 DNA: TGTGCCAGCAGCTACCGGGACAGAAGAAGCTCTGGGGCCAACGTCCTGACTTTC; V gene: TRBV7-2; J gene: TRBJ2-6; clone size: few; D gene: TRBD1
CDR3 protein: CASSPSRGRETQYF; CDR3 DNA: TGTGCCAGCAGTCCCTCCAGGGGACGAGAGACCCAGTACTTC; V gene: TRBV27; J gene: TRBJ2-5; clone size: .; D gene: .
CDR3 protein: CASSRATDYGYTF; CDR3 DNA: TGCGCCAGCAGCCGGGCCACGGACTATGGCTACACCTTC; V gene: TRBV23-1; J gene: TRBJ1-2; clone size: once; D gene: .
CDR3 protein: CASSPRGGVRAFF; CDR3 DNA: TGCGCCAGCAGCCCGAGAGGGGGGGTTCGAGCTTTCTTT; V gene: TRBV5-1; J gene: TRBJ1-1; clone size: .; D gene: .
CDR3 protein: CASSPPRGLAGARYEQYF; CDR3 DNA: TGTGCCAGCAGCCCCCCCCGGGGACTAGCGGGAGCGCGGTACGAGCAGTACTTC; V gene: TRBV7-9; J gene: TRBJ2-7; clone size: .; D gene: TRBD2
CDR3 protein: CASGLVAGDNEQFF; CDR3 DNA: TGTGCCAGCGGCTTAGTGGCGGGAGACAATGAGCAGTTCTTC; V gene: TRBV7-9; J gene: TRBJ2-1; clone size: .; D gene: TRBD2
CDR3 protein: CASSRRPREEQFF; CDR3 DNA: TGTGCCAGCAGCCGACGCCCCCGGGAAGAGCAGTTCTTC; V gene: TRBV7-3; J gene: TRBJ2-1; clone size: .; D gene: .